This T cell receptor beta chain was recorded in a study of CD8 T cells in ankylosing spondylitis. Notes on the study in general: Significantly higher representation of disease-linked clones was reported for matched ankylosing spondylitis synovial fluid. Relatively rare in peripheral blood, disease-linked clones were also CD8+.

Via MiXCR, TCRdb re-called the 5' RACE reads, giving one row per CDR3 protein. The table lists 200,000 to 250,000 distinct CDR3 sequences, 20% to 30% of them singletons. Trimming took off 5 bases at V and 7 bases at J, with 17 bases between the two ends. Looked up from germline, CDR1 is SQVTM and CDR2 is ANQGSEA. The CDR3 runs 13 residues. There are a few counts of this clonotype. The antigen remains undetermined. This receptor was identified in a male donor with ankylosing spondylitis or in good health (not recorded which). The sample comprised blood, either unsorted or a sorted T cell fraction (not recorded which). This chain connects TRBV29-1 to TRBJ2-5; perhaps TRBD2 as D (5 bases). The CDR3 is CSVSYRGGWTQYF. The CDR3 bases are TGCAGCGTTTCCTATCGGGGTGGATGGACCCAGTACTTC.